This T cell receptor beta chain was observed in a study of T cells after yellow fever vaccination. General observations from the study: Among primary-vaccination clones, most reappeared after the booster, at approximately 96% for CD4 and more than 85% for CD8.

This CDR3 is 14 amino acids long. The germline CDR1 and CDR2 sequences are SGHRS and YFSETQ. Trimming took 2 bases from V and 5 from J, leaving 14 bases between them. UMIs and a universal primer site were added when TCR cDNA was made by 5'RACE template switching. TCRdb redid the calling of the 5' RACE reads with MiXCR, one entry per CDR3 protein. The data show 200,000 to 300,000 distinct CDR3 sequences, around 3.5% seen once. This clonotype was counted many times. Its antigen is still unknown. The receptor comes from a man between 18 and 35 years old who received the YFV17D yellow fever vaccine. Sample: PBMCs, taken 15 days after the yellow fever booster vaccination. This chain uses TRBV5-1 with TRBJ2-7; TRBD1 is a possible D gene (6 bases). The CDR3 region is CASSFRTAFDEQYF. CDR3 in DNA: TGCGCCAGCAGCTTCAGGACAGCCTTTGACGAGCAGTACTTC.